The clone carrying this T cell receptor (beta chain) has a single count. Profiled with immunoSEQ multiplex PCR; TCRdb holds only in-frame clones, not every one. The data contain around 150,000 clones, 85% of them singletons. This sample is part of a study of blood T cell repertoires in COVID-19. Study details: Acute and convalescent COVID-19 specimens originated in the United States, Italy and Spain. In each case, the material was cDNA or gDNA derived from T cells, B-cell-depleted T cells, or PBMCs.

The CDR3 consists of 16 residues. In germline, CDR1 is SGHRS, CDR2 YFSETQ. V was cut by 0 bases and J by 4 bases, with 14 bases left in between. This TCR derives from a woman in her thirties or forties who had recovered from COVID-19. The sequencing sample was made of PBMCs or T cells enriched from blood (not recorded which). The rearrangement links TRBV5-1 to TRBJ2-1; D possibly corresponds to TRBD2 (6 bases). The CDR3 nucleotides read TGCGCCAGCAGCTTGGATCGCGGGACTTCTTACAATGAGCAGTTCTTC. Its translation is CASSLDRGTSYNEQFF.